The 27 T cell receptor beta chains below were found in one sample sequenced in a study of graft-versus-host responses after intestinal transplantation. The repertoire was sequenced with immunoSEQ multiplex PCR; TCRdb's copy has only in-frame clones and lacks some. The data show roughly 93,000 clones, 85% to 95% seen once. These TCRs' antigens remain unknown. The sample here was unstimulated CD8+ T cells sorted from spleen or lymph node cells, taken before transplant. The origin of the receptors is a human donor who was the organ donor for an intestinal transplant.

The chain employs TRBV5-1 and TRBJ2-7, with TRBD1 identical over 7 bases. The J segment lost 5 bases and the V segment lost 6 bases, leaving 11 bases of the junction unmatched. Germline CDR1 SGHRS, CDR2 YFSETQ. The CDR3 is made up of 14 amino acids. DNA for the CDR3: TGCGCCAGCACGGGAACGCACAGGGGTAACGAGCAGTACTTC. Translated, it gives CASTGTHRGNEQYF.

This clone is a singleton in its sample. The CDR3 DNA reads as TGTGCCTGGAGTCTAGAGCCAGATACGCAGTATTTT. This codes for CAWSLEPDTQYF. This chain joins TRBV30 and TRBJ2-3; D remains ambiguous. CDR1 and CDR2 from the germline V gene are GTSNPN and SVGIG (reference sequence). Trimming left V 2 bases short and J 4 bases short, with 7 bases between. This CDR3 has 12 amino acids.

The chain carries TRBV10-2 and TRBJ1-5; 7 bases are a match to TRBD1. The germline gives CDR1 WSHSY, CDR2 SAAADI. The CDR3 runs to 15 residues. With 10 bases clipped from V and 0 bases from J, the junction kept 9 bases outside the gene matches. CDR3 region: CATVLDRDSNQPQHF. CDR3 DNA sequence: TGCGCCACCGTATTAGACAGGGATAGCAATCAGCCCCAGCATTTT.

The chain links TRBV18 to TRBJ2-7; TRBD2 matches at 8 bases. Germline CDR1 reads KGHSH; CDR2 reads LQKENI. With V trimmed by 0 bases and J by 4 bases, 2 bases remained unmatched. CDR3 length equals 14 residues. This chain's CDR3 is CASSPPASGYEQYF. CDR3 nucleotide sequence: TGTGCCAGCTCACCACCAGCTAGCGGGTACGAGCAGTACTTC. The full variable domain, with the rest looked up from reference TRBV18 and TRBJ2-7, is NAGVMQNPRHLVRRRGQEARLRCSPMKGHSHVYWYRQLPEEGLKFMVYLQKENIIDESGMPKERFSAEFPKEGPSILRIQQVVRGDSAAYFCASSPPASGYEQYFGPGTRLTVT.

CDR3 loop: CASSPRGSGTNEKLFF. The CDR3 coding sequence is TGTGCCAGCTCACCCAGGGGGTCTGGAACTAATGAAAAACTGTTTTTT. J is TRBJ1-4 and V is TRBV18; 7 nucleotides match TRBD1. The CDR3 totals 16 residues. CDR1 and CDR2 (germline): KGHSH, LQKENI. Unmatched junction bases numbered 5, after V lost 3 bases and J lost 1 base.

The rearrangement links TRBV11-2 to TRBJ2-5; 8 nucleotides align to TRBD1. The CDR3 has 15 residues. After removal of 3 bases from V and 5 bases from J, the junction contained 8 bases not matched to a gene. CDR1 is SGHAT and CDR2 is FQNNGV in the germline V gene. The CDR3 DNA is TGTGCCAGCAGCTTCGCGGACAGGGTAGAGGAGACCCAGTACTTC. As protein: CASSFADRVEETQYF. Based on the CDR3 plus reference TRBV11-2 and TRBJ2-5, the full variable domain is EAGVAQSPRYKIIEKRQSVAFWCNPISGHATLYWYQQILGQGPKLLIQFQNNGVVDDSQLPKDRFSAERLKGVDSTLKIQPAKLEDSAVYLCASSFADRVEETQYFGPGTRLLVL.

J is TRBJ1-1 and V is TRBV29-1; no firm D call. V was clipped by 0 bases and J by 6 bases, with 2 bases between them. The CDR3 contains 10 residues. Germline-derived CDR1 and CDR2 are SQVTM and ANQGSEA. The CDR3 loop reads CSVEDAEAFF. The CDR3 DNA reads as TGCAGCGTTGAAGACGCTGAAGCTTTCTTT. Combining the CDR3 with reference TRBV29-1 and TRBJ1-1 gives the whole variable domain SAVISQKPSRDICQRGTSLTIQCQVDSQVTMMFWYRQQPGQSLTLIATANQGSEATYESGFVIDKFPISRPNLTFSTLTVSNMSPEDSSIYLCSVEDAEAFFGQGTRLTVV.

This chain uses TRBV7-9 with TRBJ2-7; 13 nucleotides line up with TRBD2. The CDR3 length is 15 residues. CDR1 SEHNR and CDR2 FQNEAQ come from the germline V gene (reference sequence). V shed 5 bases, J shed 3 bases, and the junction held 4 bases outside the gene matches. The DNA for the CDR3 is TGTGCCAGCAGCCTTGGACTAGCGGGGGACTACGAGCAGTACTTC. It codes for CASSLGLAGDYEQYF.

The rearrangement uses TRBV30 and TRBJ1-5; possibly TRBD1 for D (5 bases). The CDR3 contains 15 residues. The germline V gene has CDR1 GTSNPN and CDR2 SVGIG (reference sequence). V shed 1 base and J shed 4 bases, with 14 bases lying between them. CDR3 sequence reads: CAWSAADSFNQPQHF. The CDR3 region has the DNA TGTGCCTGGAGTGCCGCCGACAGTTTTAATCAGCCCCAGCATTTT.

The rearrangement links TRBV30 to TRBJ2-5; a possible D gene is TRBD2 (6 bases). V lost 4 bases and J lost 2, with 17 bases in between. The CDR3 totals 15 residues. Germline values: CDR1 GTSNPN, CDR2 SVGIG (reference sequence). This CDR3 reads CAWTSGGGAQETQYF. The CDR3 bases are TGTGCCTGGACCTCCGGCGGCGGGGCACAAGAGACCCAGTACTTC.

V gene TRBV5-6 combines with J gene TRBJ1-1, with D possibly TRBD1 on 5 matching bases. CDR1 and CDR2 from the germline V gene are SGHDT and YYEEEE. The CDR3 consists of 17 residues. With 3 bases removed from V and 4 bases from J, the gap between germline ends came to 22 bases. CDR3 sequence reads: CASSSSTEPDGGTEAFF. CDR3 DNA: TGTGCCAGCAGCTCTTCGACAGAACCTGACGGGGGCACTGAAGCTTTCTTT.

The chain has TRBV4-2 and TRBJ2-7, with 8 bases aligning to TRBD1. V shed 3 bases, J shed 0 bases, and the junction held 4 bases outside the gene matches. Germline values: CDR1 LGHNA, CDR2 YNFKEQ. The CDR3 has 15 residues. The CDR3 nucleotides read TGTGCCAGCAGCCAGGACAGGGATAGCTCCTACGAGCAGTACTTC. Protein sequence: CASSQDRDSSYEQYF.

This chain connects TRBV19 to TRBJ1-1; 7 bases fit TRBD1. CDR1 and CDR2 (germline): LNHDA, SQIVND (reference sequence). The CDR3 is 12 amino acids. Germline trimming cut 7 bases from V and 10 bases from J; bases unmatched to any gene: 9. The CDR3 is CASTFLGQVAFF. The CDR3 DNA sequence: TGTGCCAGTACCTTCCTAGGACAGGTAGCTTTCTTT.

CDR3 DNA: TGCGCCAGCAGCCAAGACACGGGGTGGAACAGGGGTCATGGCTACACCTTC. It translates to CASSQDTGWNRGHGYTF. The chain links TRBV4-3 to TRBJ1-2; 7 nucleotides line up with TRBD1. The CDR3 consists of 17 residues. V shed 0 bases, J shed 6 bases, and the junction held 13 bases outside the gene matches. The germline gives CDR1 LGHNA, CDR2 YSLEER.

The chain combines TRBV4-3 with TRBJ1-2, with 7 bases fitting TRBD1. V shed 11 bases and J 5 bases; nucleotides not matched to a gene: 14. Germline lookup yields CDR1 LGHNA and CDR2 YSLEER. The CDR3 loop spans 14 amino acids. The CDR3 sequence: CALIDLQGDYGYTF. The CDR3 DNA reads TGCGCCCTCATAGACCTCCAGGGGGATTATGGCTACACCTTC.

V usage is TRBV7-9 and J usage is TRBJ2-7; 7 positions match TRBD2. V shed 4 bases and J 2 bases; nucleotides not matched to a gene: 5. Germline lookup yields CDR1 SEHNR and CDR2 FQNEAQ (reference sequence). The CDR3 is 14 amino acids. This chain's CDR3 is CASSSGTTPYEQYF. Here the CDR3 DNA reads TGTGCCAGCAGCTCCGGGACTACCCCCTACGAGCAGTACTTC.

The chain links TRBV19 to TRBJ2-7; 7 nucleotides line up with TRBD1. CDR3 length: 14 amino acids. Germline V gene data show CDR1 as LNHDA and CDR2 as SQIVND (reference sequence). After removal of 5 bases from V and 2 bases from J, the junction contained 6 bases not matched to a gene. CDR3 region: CASSVNGQAYEQYF. The DNA of the CDR3 is TGTGCCAGTAGTGTCAACGGACAGGCCTACGAGCAGTACTTC.

The chain couples TRBV27 to TRBJ1-1; TRBD1 aligns across 7 bases. With V trimmed by 4 bases and J by 1 base, 3 bases remained unmatched. This CDR3 contains 14 residues. The germline gives CDR1 MNHEY, CDR2 SMNVEV (reference sequence). For the CDR3, the DNA is TGTGCCAGCAGTTATGGGACAGCGAACACTGAAGCTTTCTTT. Protein product: CASSYGTANTEAFF.

This clone was observed a handful of times. The gene calls are TRBV4-1 and TRBJ1-4; TRBD1 aligns across 9 bases. Germline V gene data show CDR1 as MGHRA and CDR2 as YSYEKL. The CDR3 spans 14 residues. The ends lost 1 base at V and 7 bases at J; junction bases unmatched: 1. The CDR3 DNA reads as TGCGCCAGCAGCCAAGGACAGGGGGTTGAAAAACTGTTTTTT. Its protein is CASSQGQGVEKLFF.

This sequence joins TRBV7-8 and TRBJ2-7; 7 bases are a match to TRBD1. The V gene end was trimmed by 4 bases and the J gene end by 6 bases; junction bases not matched to a gene: 6. The CDR3 contains 13 residues. Germline values: CDR1 SGHVS, CDR2 FQNEAQ. This chain's CDR3 is CASSSRQGSEQYF. The CDR3 DNA follows: TGTGCCAGCAGCTCCCGACAGGGTAGCGAGCAGTACTTC.

The chain is built from TRBV4-1 and TRBJ2-1, with a tentative D call TRBD1 (7 bases). This CDR3 is 17 amino acids long. CDR1 and CDR2 (germline): MGHRA, YSYEKL. V was clipped by 3 bases and J by 4 bases, with 19 bases between them. The CDR3 coding sequence is TGCGCCAGCAGCCAGGAAGGAGGGCAGGGGGTTTACAATGAGCAGTTCTTC. Protein product: CASSQEGGQGVYNEQFF.

V gene TRBV5-6 combines with J gene TRBJ1-1; a weak D match, TRBD1 (6 bases). The CDR3 is made up of 14 amino acids. Germline CDR1 reads SGHDT; CDR2 reads YYEEEE. The ends were cut back, 4 bases at V and 10 bases at J, with 20 bases in the middle. CDR3 amino acids: CASSLRTDPWTAFF. CDR3 nucleotides: TGTGCCAGCAGCCTTAGGACAGATCCGTGGACAGCTTTCTTT.

V usage is TRBV27 and J usage is TRBJ1-2, with D maybe TRBD1 (6 bases). Germline values: CDR1 MNHEY, CDR2 SMNVEV (reference sequence). V lost 3 bases and J 2 bases, leaving 10 bases between the germline ends. The CDR3 spans 14 residues. The chain's CDR3 is CASSFLGQNYGYTF. For the CDR3, the DNA is TGTGCCAGCAGTTTCCTCGGACAGAACTATGGCTACACCTTC.

The V call is TRBV9, the J call TRBJ2-1; no definite D call. The germline V gene has CDR1 SGDLS and CDR2 YYNGEE. This CDR3 spans 13 amino acids. With 3 bases removed from V and 8 bases from J, the gap between germline ends came to 12 bases. The CDR3, as DNA: TGTGCCAGCAGCGCTCACACTGAGGATGAGCAGTTCTTC. Its translation is CASSAHTEDEQFF.

The rearrangement links TRBV7-2 to TRBJ2-7, with a possible D match to TRBD1 (6 bases). Germline values: CDR1 SGHTA, CDR2 FQGNSA. The germline V and J ends were trimmed by 3 bases and 3 bases, with 9 bases remaining between them. The CDR3 extends over 13 amino acids. CDR3: CASSFLQGYEQYF. CDR3 in DNA: TGTGCCAGCAGCTTCCTACAGGGCTACGAGCAGTACTTC. Looking up the rest from reference TRBV7-2 and TRBJ2-7 gives the full variable domain: GAGVSQSPSNKVTEKGKDVELRCDPISGHTALYWYRQSLGQGLEFLIYFQGNSAPDKSGLPSDRFSAERTGGSVSTLTIQRTQQEDSAVYLCASSFLQGYEQYFGPGTRLTVT.

Only one count was recorded for this clone. J is TRBJ2-1 and V is TRBV7-9; 13 positions agree with TRBD2. This CDR3 region has 15 residues. With V trimmed by 5 bases and J by 6 bases, 4 bases remained unmatched. The germline V gene has CDR1 SEHNR and CDR2 FQNEAQ (reference sequence). The CDR3 protein is CASSELAGGPNEQFF. The CDR3 DNA follows: TGTGCCAGCAGCGAACTAGCGGGGGGGCCCAATGAGCAGTTCTTC.

The chain combines TRBV4-3 with TRBJ2-5, with D possibly being TRBD2 (6 bases). This CDR3 has 16 amino acids. Looked up from germline, CDR1 is LGHNA and CDR2 is YSLEER. Trimming pared 0 bases from V and 0 bases from J, leaving 11 bases between. CDR3 amino acids: CASSQEVGGNQETQYF. The CDR3 DNA sequence: TGCGCCAGCAGCCAAGAGGTCGGGGGTAACCAAGAGACCCAGTACTTC.